These 10 T cell receptor beta chains were all obtained from the same sample, sequenced in a study of blood T cell repertoires in COVID-19. Some clones are missing from TCRdb's copy, which holds only in-frame ones; the method was immunoSEQ multiplex PCR. Of around 300,000 clones listed, around 85% were seen once; the top ten hold 2.5% to 3%. Source material: PBMCs or T cells enriched from blood (not recorded which). The receptor source for this set is a woman aged 50 to 65 who had recovered from COVID-19.

V is TRBV7-3 and J is TRBJ2-3; TRBD2 might be the D (6 bases). Trimming took 4 bases from V and 2 from J, leaving 10 bases between them. Germline CDR1 and CDR2: SGHTA and FQGTGA. There are 14 residues in the CDR3. CDR3 DNA: TGTGCCAGCAGCTCAACGGGACTCACAGATACGCAGTATTTT. Residues: CASSSTGLTDTQYF. The full variable domain, its missing parts supplied by reference TRBV7-3 and TRBJ2-3, is GAGVSQTPSNKVTEKGKYVELRCDPISGHTALYWYRQSLGQGPEFLIYFQGTGAADDSGLPNDRFFAVRPEGSVSTLKIQRTERGDSAVYLCASSSTGLTDTQYFGPGTRLTVL.

This clone is a singleton in its sample. The chain is built from TRBV10-1 and TRBJ2-2; TRBD2 matches 14 bases. The CDR3 is 14 amino acids. Germline CDR1 WNHNN, CDR2 SYGVQD (reference sequence). After removal of 8 bases from V and 6 bases from J, the junction contained 2 bases not matched to a gene. The CDR3 region is CASGTSGRPGELFF. In DNA, the CDR3 is TGCGCCAGCGGGACTAGCGGGAGACCCGGGGAGCTGTTTTTT.

The chain joins TRBV9 to TRBJ1-6; D gene uncertain. Germline V gives CDR1 SGDLS, CDR2 YYNGEE. Deletions cut 4 bases from V and 8 bases from J, with 13 bases between. CDR3 length: 14 residues. The CDR3 nucleotides read TGTGCCAGCAGCCCCGACAACCCAGATTCACCCCTCCACTTT. Its translation is CASSPDNPDSPLHF.

This rearrangement joins TRBV27 to TRBJ2-2; D possibly corresponds to TRBD1 (5 bases). Germline V lookup: CDR1 MNHEY, CDR2 SMNVEV (reference sequence). V was shortened by 10 bases and J by 8 bases, with 14 bases between the two germline ends. This CDR3 is 12 amino acids long. The CDR3 sequence is CATGRGPGELFF. The CDR3 DNA reads TGTGCCACCGGAAGGGGCCCGGGGGAGCTGTTTTTT.

V gene TRBV27 combines with J gene TRBJ2-7, with TRBD1 matching 10 bases. Germline V gene data show CDR1 as MNHEY and CDR2 as SMNVEV (reference sequence). V shed 1 base and J 4 bases; nucleotides not matched to a gene: 1. The CDR3 length is 14 residues. The chain's CDR3 is CASSLLGQGYEQYF. DNA of the CDR3: TGTGCCAGCAGTTTATTGGGACAGGGGTACGAGCAGTACTTC.

The genes are TRBV6-5 and TRBJ1-2, with 9 bases aligning to TRBD1. Germline CDR1 MNHEY, CDR2 SVGAGI. The V gene end was trimmed by 4 bases and the J gene end by 7 bases; junction bases not matched to a gene: 10. This CDR3 comprises 15 residues. This CDR3 reads CASSSTGTGLRGYTF. In DNA form, the CDR3 reads TGTGCCAGCAGTTCCACCGGGACAGGGCTGCGTGGCTACACCTTC.

The chain joins TRBV9 to TRBJ1-6; D might be TRBD1 (6 bases). Germline CDR1 SGDLS, CDR2 YYNGEE. The CDR3 length is 15 residues. Deletions cut 0 bases from V and 8 bases from J, with 12 bases between. CDR3 in amino acids: CASSVEAGEDSPLHF. The CDR3 nucleotides read TGTGCCAGCAGCGTAGAGGCAGGGGAAGATTCACCCCTCCACTTT. The whole variable domain, remainder taken from reference TRBV9 and TRBJ1-6, is DSGVTQTPKHLITATGQRVTLRCSPRSGDLSVYWYQQSLDQGLQFLIQYYNGEERAKGNILERFSAQQFPDLHSELNLSSLELGDSALYFCASSVEAGEDSPLHFGNGTRLTVT.

The genes are TRBV7-8 and TRBJ1-1; D gene uncertain. Trimming cost V 3 bases and J 4 bases, with 12 bases left between them. Germline CDR1 reads SGHVS; CDR2 reads FQNEAQ. This CDR3 contains 14 residues. CDR3: CASSLQESGTEAFF. The CDR3 DNA follows: TGTGCCAGCAGCTTGCAGGAAAGCGGCACTGAAGCTTTCTTT.

In its sample, this clone was seen many times. The chain uses TRBV5-8 and TRBJ1-5; possibly TRBD1 for D (5 bases). The CDR3 loop spans 15 amino acids. Germline V gene lookup returns CDR1 SGHTS and CDR2 YDEGEE. V was clipped by 3 bases and J by 4 bases, with 14 bases between them. For the CDR3, the DNA is TGTGCCAGCAGCTCTGGACAAAGCCTAAATCAGCCCCAGCATTTT. Amino acid sequence: CASSSGQSLNQPQHF.

This rearrangement joins TRBV5-1 to TRBJ2-6, with D maybe TRBD1 (6 bases). Trimming stripped 4 bases from V and 3 bases from J, with 11 bases between. Germline V gene sequence: CDR1 SGHRS, CDR2 YFSETQ. This CDR3 has 15 amino acids. The CDR3 DNA reads TGCGCCAGCAGCACAGGGTGGGGTGGGGCCAACGTCCTGACTTTC. This translates into CASSTGWGGANVLTF.